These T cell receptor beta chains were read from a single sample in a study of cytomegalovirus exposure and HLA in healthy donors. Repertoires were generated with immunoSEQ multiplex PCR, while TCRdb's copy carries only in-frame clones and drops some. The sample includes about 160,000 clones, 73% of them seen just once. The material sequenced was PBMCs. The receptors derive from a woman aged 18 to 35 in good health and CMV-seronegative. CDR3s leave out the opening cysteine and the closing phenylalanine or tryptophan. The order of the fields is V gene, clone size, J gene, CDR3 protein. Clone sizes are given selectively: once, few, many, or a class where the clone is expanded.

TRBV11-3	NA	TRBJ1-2	ASSCAFRTGDPNYGYT
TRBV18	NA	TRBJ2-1	ASSPQGWGQF
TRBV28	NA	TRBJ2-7	ASRPGQGRNEQY
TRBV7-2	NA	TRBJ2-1	ASSSGGRNGNEQF
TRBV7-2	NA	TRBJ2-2	ASRPSGVPGELF
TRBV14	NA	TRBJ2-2	ASNTGTNTGELF
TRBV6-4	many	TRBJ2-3	ASSAGTGGTDTQY
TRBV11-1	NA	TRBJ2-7	ASSLERGTPYEQY
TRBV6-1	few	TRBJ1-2	ASSEGLGGAGGYGYT
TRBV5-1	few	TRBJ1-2	ASSLGQGNYGYT
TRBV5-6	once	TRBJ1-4	ASSLDTIRVAGQNEKLF
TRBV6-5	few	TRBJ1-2	ASSYSGTGDYGYT
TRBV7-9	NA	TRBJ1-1	SSTLGTGMNTEAF
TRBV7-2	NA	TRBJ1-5	ASSLGGLSNQPQH
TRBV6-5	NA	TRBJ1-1	ASSYSGQAGTEAF
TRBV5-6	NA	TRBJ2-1	ASSSTSGELLNEQF
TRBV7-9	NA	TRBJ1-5	ASSTGGQGLNQPQH
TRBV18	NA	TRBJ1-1	ASSPRTGIGYPEAF
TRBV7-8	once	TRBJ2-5	ASSLVDSKETQY
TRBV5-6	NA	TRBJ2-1	ASQDPQGWSYNEQF
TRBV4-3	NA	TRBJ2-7	ASSQFRTGTKHEQY
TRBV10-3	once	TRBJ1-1	AIKSRQGADTEAF
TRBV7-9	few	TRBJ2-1	ASSSNTDREWDNEQF
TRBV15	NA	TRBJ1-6	ATSRDPQGDNSPLH
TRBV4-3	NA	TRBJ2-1	ASSPTTGKVTYNEQF